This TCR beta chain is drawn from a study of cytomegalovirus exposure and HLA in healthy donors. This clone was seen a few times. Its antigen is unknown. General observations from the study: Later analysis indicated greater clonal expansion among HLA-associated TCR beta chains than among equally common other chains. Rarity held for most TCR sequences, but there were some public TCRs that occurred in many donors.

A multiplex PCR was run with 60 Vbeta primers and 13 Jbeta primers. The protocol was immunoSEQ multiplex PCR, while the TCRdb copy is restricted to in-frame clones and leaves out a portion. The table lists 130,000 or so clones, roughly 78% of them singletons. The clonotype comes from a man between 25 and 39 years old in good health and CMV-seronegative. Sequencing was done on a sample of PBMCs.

This chain's CDR3 is CASSLAGQVGDTQYF. In nucleotides, the CDR3 is TGCGCCAGCAGCTTGGCGGGACAGGTAGGAGATACGCAGTATTTT. This chain uses TRBV5-1 with TRBJ2-3; 8 nucleotides align to TRBD1. CDR1 and CDR2 (germline): SGHRS, YFSETQ. CDR3 length: 15 amino acids. With V trimmed by 0 bases and J by 5 bases, 5 bases remained unmatched.